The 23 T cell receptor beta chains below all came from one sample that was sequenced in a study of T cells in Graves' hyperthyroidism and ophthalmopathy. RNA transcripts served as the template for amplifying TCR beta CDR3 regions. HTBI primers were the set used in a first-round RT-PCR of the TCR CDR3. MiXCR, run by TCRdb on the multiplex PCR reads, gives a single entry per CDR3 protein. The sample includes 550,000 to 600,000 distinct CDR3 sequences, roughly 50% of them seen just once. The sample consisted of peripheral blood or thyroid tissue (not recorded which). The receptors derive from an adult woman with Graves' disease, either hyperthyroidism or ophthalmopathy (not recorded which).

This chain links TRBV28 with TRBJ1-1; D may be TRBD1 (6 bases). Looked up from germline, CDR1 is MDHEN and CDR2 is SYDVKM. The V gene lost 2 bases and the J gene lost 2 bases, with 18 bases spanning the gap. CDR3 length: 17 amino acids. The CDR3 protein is CASSLLGAGVVNTEAFF. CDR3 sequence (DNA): TGTGCCAGCAGTTTACTTGGGGCAGGGGTTGTCAACACTGAAGCTTTCTTT.

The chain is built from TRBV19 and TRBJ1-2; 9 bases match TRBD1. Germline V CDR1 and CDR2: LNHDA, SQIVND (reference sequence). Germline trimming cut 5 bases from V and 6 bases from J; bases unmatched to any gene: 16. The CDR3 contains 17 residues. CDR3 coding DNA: TGTGCCAGTAGTCTCCCGGTAGGGGACAGGGCAAGCGATGGCTACACCTTC. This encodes CASSLPVGDRASDGYTF.

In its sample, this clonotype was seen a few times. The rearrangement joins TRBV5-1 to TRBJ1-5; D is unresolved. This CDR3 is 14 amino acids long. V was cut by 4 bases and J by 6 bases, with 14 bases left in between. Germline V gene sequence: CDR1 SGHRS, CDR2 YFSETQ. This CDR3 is CASSPDFMGQPQHF. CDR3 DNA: TGCGCCAGCAGCCCGGACTTCATGGGTCAGCCCCAGCATTTT.

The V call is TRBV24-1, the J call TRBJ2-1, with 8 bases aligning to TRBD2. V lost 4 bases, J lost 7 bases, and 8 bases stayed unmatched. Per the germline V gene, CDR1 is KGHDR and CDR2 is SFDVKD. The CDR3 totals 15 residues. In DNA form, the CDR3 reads TGTGCCACCAGTGACCGTGCAGCGGGAGTGAATGAGCAGTTCTTC. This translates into CATSDRAAGVNEQFF.

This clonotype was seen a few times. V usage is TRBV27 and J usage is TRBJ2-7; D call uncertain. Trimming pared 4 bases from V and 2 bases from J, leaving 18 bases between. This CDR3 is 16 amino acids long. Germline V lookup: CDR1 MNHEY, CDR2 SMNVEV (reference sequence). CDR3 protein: CASSYRVVGPPYEQYF. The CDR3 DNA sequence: TGTGCCAGCAGTTATCGGGTGGTAGGGCCTCCCTACGAGCAGTACTTC.

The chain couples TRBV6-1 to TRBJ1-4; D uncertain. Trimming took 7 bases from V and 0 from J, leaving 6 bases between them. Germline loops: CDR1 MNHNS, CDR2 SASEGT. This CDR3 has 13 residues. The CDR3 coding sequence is TGTGCCAGCACTCGAACAACTAATGAAAAACTGTTTTTT. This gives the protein CASTRTTNEKLFF.

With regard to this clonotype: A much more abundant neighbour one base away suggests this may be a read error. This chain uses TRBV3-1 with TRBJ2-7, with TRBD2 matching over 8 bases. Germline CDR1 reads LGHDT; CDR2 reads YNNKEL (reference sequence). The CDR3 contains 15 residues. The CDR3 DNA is TGTGCCAGCAGCCAAGATGAGACTAGCGACTACGGGCAGTACTTC. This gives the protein CASSQDETSDYGQYF.

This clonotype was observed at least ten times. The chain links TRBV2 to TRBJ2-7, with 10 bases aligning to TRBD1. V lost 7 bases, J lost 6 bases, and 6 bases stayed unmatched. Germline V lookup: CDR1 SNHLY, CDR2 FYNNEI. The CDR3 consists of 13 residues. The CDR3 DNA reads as TGTGCCAGCAACCGGGACAGGGGTAGCGAGCAGTACTTC. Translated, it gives CASNRDRGSEQYF.

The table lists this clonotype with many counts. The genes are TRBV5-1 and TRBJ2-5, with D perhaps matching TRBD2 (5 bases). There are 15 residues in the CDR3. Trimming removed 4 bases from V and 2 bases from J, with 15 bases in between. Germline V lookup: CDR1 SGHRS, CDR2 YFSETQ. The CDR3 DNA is TGCGCCAGCAGCGAGCCTGAGCGGTTACAAGAGACCCAGTACTTC. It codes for CASSEPERLQETQYF.

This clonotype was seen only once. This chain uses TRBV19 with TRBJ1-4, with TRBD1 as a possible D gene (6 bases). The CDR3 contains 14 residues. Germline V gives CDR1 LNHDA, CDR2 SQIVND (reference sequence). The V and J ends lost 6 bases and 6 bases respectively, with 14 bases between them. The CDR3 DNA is TGTGCCAGTAGCGCCGGACAGAACCATGAAAAACTGTTTTTT. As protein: CASSAGQNHEKLFF.

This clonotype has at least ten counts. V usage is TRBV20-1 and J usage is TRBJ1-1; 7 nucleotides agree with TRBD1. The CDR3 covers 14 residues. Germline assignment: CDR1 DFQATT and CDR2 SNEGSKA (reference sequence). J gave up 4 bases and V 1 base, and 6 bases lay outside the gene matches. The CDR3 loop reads CSARVGTVSTEAFF. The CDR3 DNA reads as TGCAGTGCTAGAGTTGGGACAGTGAGCACTGAAGCTTTCTTT.

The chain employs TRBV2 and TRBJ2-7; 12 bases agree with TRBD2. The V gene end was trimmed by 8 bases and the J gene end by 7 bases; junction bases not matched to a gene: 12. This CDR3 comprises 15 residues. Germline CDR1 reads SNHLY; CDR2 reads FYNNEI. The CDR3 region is CASRGSLAGGGEQYF. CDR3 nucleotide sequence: TGTGCCAGCCGGGGGTCACTAGCGGGAGGTGGAGAGCAGTACTTC.

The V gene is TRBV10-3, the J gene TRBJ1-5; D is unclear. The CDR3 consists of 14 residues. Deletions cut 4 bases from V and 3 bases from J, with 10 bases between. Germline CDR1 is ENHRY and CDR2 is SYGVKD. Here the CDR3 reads CAISGEGINQPQHF. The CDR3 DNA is TGTGCCATCAGTGGCGAGGGCATCAATCAGCCCCAGCATTTT.

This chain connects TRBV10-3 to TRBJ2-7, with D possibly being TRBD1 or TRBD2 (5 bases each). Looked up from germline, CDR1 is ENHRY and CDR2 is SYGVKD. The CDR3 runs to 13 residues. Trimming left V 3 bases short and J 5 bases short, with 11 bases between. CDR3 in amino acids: CAISESRDHEQYF. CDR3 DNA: TGTGCCATCAGTGAATCTAGGGACCACGAGCAGTACTTC.

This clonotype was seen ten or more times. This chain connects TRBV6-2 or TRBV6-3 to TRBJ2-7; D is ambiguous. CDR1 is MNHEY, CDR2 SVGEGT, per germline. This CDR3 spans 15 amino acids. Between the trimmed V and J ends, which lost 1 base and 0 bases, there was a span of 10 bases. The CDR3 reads CASSYLAQSSYEQYF. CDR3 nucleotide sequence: TGTGCCAGCAGTTACTTGGCGCAGAGCTCCTACGAGCAGTACTTC.

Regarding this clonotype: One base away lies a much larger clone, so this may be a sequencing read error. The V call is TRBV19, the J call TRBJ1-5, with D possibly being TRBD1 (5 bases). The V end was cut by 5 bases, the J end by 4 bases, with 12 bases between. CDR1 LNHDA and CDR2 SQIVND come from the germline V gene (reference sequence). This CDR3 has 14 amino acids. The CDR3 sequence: CASSVLTENQPQHF. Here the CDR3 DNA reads TGTGCCAGTAGTGTTTTGACAGAGAATCAGCCCCAGCATTTT.

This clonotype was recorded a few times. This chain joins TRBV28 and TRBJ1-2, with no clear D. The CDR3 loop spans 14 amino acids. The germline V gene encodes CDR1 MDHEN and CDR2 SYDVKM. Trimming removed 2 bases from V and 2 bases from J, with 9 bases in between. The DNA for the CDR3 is TGTGCCAGCAGTTTAATTGGGGAAAACTATGGCTACACCTTC. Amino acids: CASSLIGENYGYTF.

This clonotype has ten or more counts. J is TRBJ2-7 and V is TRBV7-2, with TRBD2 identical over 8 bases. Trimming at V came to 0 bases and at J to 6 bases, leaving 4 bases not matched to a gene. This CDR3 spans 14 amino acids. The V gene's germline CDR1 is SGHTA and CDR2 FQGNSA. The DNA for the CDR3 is TGTGCCAGCAGCTTAGCGTTCGGGAGGGGCGAGCAGTACTTC. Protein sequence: CASSLAFGRGEQYF.

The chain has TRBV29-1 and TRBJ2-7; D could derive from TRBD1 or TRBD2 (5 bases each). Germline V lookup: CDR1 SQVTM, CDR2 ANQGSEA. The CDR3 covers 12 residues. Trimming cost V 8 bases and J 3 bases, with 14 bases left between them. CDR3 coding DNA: TGCAGCTCTTTGGGACCGTTCTACGAGCAGTACTTC. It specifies CSSLGPFYEQYF.

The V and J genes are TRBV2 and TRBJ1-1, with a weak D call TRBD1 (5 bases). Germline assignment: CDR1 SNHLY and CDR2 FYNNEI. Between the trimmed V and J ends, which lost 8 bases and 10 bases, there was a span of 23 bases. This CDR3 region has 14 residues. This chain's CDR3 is CASAAQGEGFGAFF. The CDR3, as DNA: TGTGCCAGCGCCGCCCAGGGCGAGGGCTTTGGAGCTTTCTTT.

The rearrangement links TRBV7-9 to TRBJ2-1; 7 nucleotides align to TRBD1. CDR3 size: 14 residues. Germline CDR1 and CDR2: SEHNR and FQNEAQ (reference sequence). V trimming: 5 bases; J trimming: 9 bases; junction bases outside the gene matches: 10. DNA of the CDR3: TGTGCCAGCAGCGAATCAGAAGGGGGCCTTGAGCAGTTCTTC. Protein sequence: CASSESEGGLEQFF.

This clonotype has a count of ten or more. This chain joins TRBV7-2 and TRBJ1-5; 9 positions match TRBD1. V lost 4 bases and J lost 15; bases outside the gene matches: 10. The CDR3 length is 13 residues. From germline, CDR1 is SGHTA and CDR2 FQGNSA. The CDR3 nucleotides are TGTGCCAGCAGCTCCCCCACCGGGACAGGGCTGCATTTT. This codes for CASSSPTGTGLHF.

CDR3 region: CASSSLGEAYEQYF. In DNA form, the CDR3 reads TGTGCCAGCAGTTCGCTGGGAGAGGCCTACGAGCAGTACTTC. This rearrangement joins TRBV28 to TRBJ2-7; a weak D match, TRBD2 (5 bases). The V and J ends lost 4 bases and 2 bases respectively, with 12 bases between them. CDR1 and CDR2 (germline): MDHEN, SYDVKM. CDR3 length: 14 amino acids. The full variable domain, its missing parts supplied by reference TRBV28 and TRBJ2-7, is DVKVTQSSRYLVKRTGEKVFLECVQDMDHENMFWYRQDPGLGLRLIYFSYDVKMKEKGDIPEGYSVSREKKERFSLILESASTNQTSMYLCASSSLGEAYEQYFGPGTRLTVT.